The clone carrying this TCR beta chain was counted only a few times. Its antigen remains unidentified. The CDR3 is 15 residues long. Germline-derived CDR1 and CDR2 are LGHDT and YNNKEL (reference sequence). The J segment lost 6 bases and the V segment lost 4 bases, leaving 7 bases of the junction unmatched. This specimen comes from a study of response to subunit inactivated influenza vaccine. Whole-study findings and limits: The authors suggested that every seasonal influenza vaccination recruits few new T cells.

TCRdb processed the RT-PCR reads anew with MiXCR; each CDR3 protein has one entry. The sample records 550,000 to 800,000 distinct CDR3 sequences, approximately 14% being singletons. The chain recombines TRBV3-1 with TRBJ1-3; 9 nucleotides match TRBD1. The source of this sequence is a man aged 50 or older who received an inactivated influenza vaccine. The sequencing here drew on PBMCs from blood, taken roughly 12 days after vaccination. CDR3: CASSLGTGTSNTIYF. The CDR3 DNA follows: TGTGCCAGCAGCCTGGGGACAGGGACCTCAAACACCATATATTTT.